Shown below are 29 T cell receptor beta chains from a single sample sequenced in a study of response to subunit inactivated influenza vaccine listed by TCRdb under 2018. The receptor library was made with RT-PCR. The sequencer was an Illumina HiSeq 2500. The public reads were run again by TCRdb, first through fastp at Q25 and then through MiXCR, and only productive beta chains were kept. Here each entry gathers all rows of one CDR3 protein and keeps the most common genes and DNA. The sample contains more than 500,000 distinct CDR3 sequences, about 11% of them found a single time. The ten largest clonotypes hold about 11% of the sample. The same data also contributed to another study, on T cells expressing NK-cell markers. As that second paper reports: 5'RACE template switching, by which a universal primer site and unique molecular identifiers were added, was used to make TCR beta cDNA libraries.

The specimen comprised PBMCs from blood, sampled on the day of vaccination. Source of these receptors: a middle-aged man who received an inactivated influenza vaccine. Donor details come from another sample of the same person, matched by shared clones.

The J gene is TRBJ2-4, the V gene TRBV18; the match to TRBD1 covers 8 bases. Trimming removed 0 bases from V and 1 base from J; junction bases left unmatched: 2. CDR1 is KGHSH, CDR2 LQKENI, per germline. The CDR3 loop spans 16 amino acids. The CDR3 sequence: CASSPPGQVAKNIQYF. CDR3 DNA: TGTGCCAGCTCACCACCGGGACAGGTCGCCAAAAACATTCAGTACTTC.

V and J are TRBV20-1 and TRBJ1-1, with D possibly matching TRBD1 (6 bases). Trimming cost V 0 bases and J 0 bases, with 11 bases left between them. Germline CDR1 is DFQATT and CDR2 is SNEGSKA (reference sequence). This CDR3 comprises 15 residues. The CDR3 is CSARDPGTMNTEAFF. In DNA form, the CDR3 reads TGCAGTGCTAGAGACCCCGGGACAATGAACACTGAAGCTTTCTTT.

The V gene is TRBV6-9, the J gene TRBJ2-7, with 8 bases identical to TRBD1. The germline V gene encodes CDR1 MNHGY and CDR2 SVAAGI. V lost 0 bases, J lost 7 bases, and 8 bases stayed unmatched. The CDR3 sequence is 15 residues long. The CDR3 DNA is TGTGCCAGCAGTTATTCTAAGGCAGGGGGCGGGGAGCAGTACTTC. This codes for CASSYSKAGGGEQYF.

This clonotype showed up many times. The genes are TRBV4-1 and TRBJ1-5; D is ambiguous. There are 14 residues in the CDR3. The germline V gene has CDR1 MGHRA and CDR2 YSYEKL. With 4 bases removed from V and 8 bases from J, the gap between germline ends came to 15 bases. CDR3 region: CASSPGAVPEPQHF. DNA of the CDR3: TGCGCCAGCAGCCCAGGCGCGGTTCCAGAGCCCCAGCATTTT.

This clonotype was observed many times. CDR3 nucleotides: TGTGCCAGCAGCCAAGTGGGCCTAGCGGCCGATACGCAGTATTTT. Amino acids: CASSQVGLAADTQYF. The V and J genes are TRBV4-2 and TRBJ2-3, with 7 bases that match TRBD2. The CDR3 consists of 15 residues. In germline, CDR1 is LGHNA, CDR2 YNFKEQ. Losses at the gene ends were 1 base for V and 6 bases for J; bases not matched to a gene: 7.

At least ten counts were recorded for this clonotype. The CDR3 loop reads CASSFYGDTGELFF. CDR3 nucleotide sequence: TGTGCCAGCAGTTTCTACGGGGACACCGGGGAGCTGTTTTTT. The chain carries TRBV27 and TRBJ2-2, with D possibly matching TRBD2 (5 bases). Looked up from germline, CDR1 is MNHEY and CDR2 is SMNVEV (reference sequence). V dropped 3 bases and J dropped 3 bases, with 8 bases sitting between them. This CDR3 comprises 14 residues.

The chain links TRBV7-9 to TRBJ2-1; 9 nucleotides line up with TRBD2. The V gene's germline CDR1 is SEHNR and CDR2 FQNEAQ (reference sequence). CDR3 length equals 16 residues. The trim removed 5 bases at V and 8 bases at J, leaving 13 bases unmatched. In nucleotides, the CDR3 is TGTGCCAGCAGCCTAGATCTCATAGCGGGAGTGGATGAGCAGTTCTTC. This encodes CASSLDLIAGVDEQFF.

The chain employs TRBV28 and TRBJ2-7, with D perhaps TRBD1 or TRBD2 (7 bases each). The length of the CDR3 is 14 residues. CDR1 is MDHEN and CDR2 is SYDVKM in the germline V gene. The V end was cut by 4 bases, the J end by 6 bases, with 16 bases between. Here the CDR3 reads CASSSPTGRAEQYF. CDR3 coding DNA: TGTGCCAGCAGTTCCCCGACAGGGAGGGCCGAGCAGTACTTC. Full variable domain (rest looked up from reference TRBV28 and TRBJ2-7): DVKVTQSSRYLVKRTGEKVFLECVQDMDHENMFWYRQDPGLGLRLIYFSYDVKMKEKGDIPEGYSVSREKKERFSLILESASTNQTSMYLCASSSPTGRAEQYFGPGTRLTVT.

This clonotype was recorded a few times. The chain joins TRBV21-1 to TRBJ2-5; TRBD1 reflects the table's D call only, with no check against the DNA. TRBV21-1 is given as a pseudogene. This CDR3 spans 13 amino acids. As DNA, the CDR3 is TGTGCCAGCAGCAACGGGGGCGGAGAGACCCAGTACTTC. Translated: CASSNGGGETQYF.

This chain joins TRBV7-9 and TRBJ2-3; TRBD1 might be the D (5 bases). This CDR3 contains 16 residues. V lost 5 bases and J 0 bases, leaving 15 bases between the germline ends. The germline gives CDR1 SEHNR, CDR2 FQNEAQ (reference sequence). As DNA, the CDR3 is TGTGCCAGCAGCAAAGGACAACAAACTAGCACAGATACGCAGTATTTT. Protein: CASSKGQQTSTDTQYF.

This clonotype came up a few times. V usage is TRBV3-1 and J usage is TRBJ2-7, with D hard to call. Germline loops: CDR1 LGHDT, CDR2 YNNKEL (reference sequence). This CDR3 has 12 amino acids. The V and J ends lost 4 bases and 7 bases respectively, with 11 bases between them. CDR3 DNA: TGTGCCAGCAGCCCCGGCCCGGAAGAGCAGTACTTC. As protein: CASSPGPEEQYF.

V is TRBV4-3 and J is TRBJ1-1, with 9 bases that match TRBD1. Germline assignment: CDR1 LGHNA and CDR2 YSLEER. CDR3 size: 12 residues. With V trimmed by 3 bases and J by 11 bases, 4 bases remained unmatched. The CDR3 sequence: CASSQGQGSAFF. For the CDR3, the DNA is TGCGCCAGCAGCCAGGGACAGGGTTCGGCTTTCTTT.

This clonotype was counted ten times or more. V is TRBV12-3 or TRBV12-4 and J is TRBJ2-1; 8 bases fit TRBD2. V lost 0 bases, J lost 2 bases, and 0 bases stayed unmatched. CDR3 size: 15 residues. Here the CDR3 reads CASSLASGTYNEQFF. In DNA form, the CDR3 reads TGTGCCAGCAGTTTAGCTAGCGGGACCTACAATGAGCAGTTCTTC.

This clonotype was recorded a few times. The rearrangement links TRBV10-3 to TRBJ1-2, with D perhaps TRBD1 (5 bases). Germline CDR1 ENHRY, CDR2 SYGVKD. Trimming shortened V by 4 bases and J by 8 bases, and 11 bases separated the two germline ends. The CDR3 is 12 residues long. The CDR3, as DNA: TGTGCCATCAGTGGTAGGGGAAACGGCTACACCTTC. The encoded protein is CAISGRGNGYTF.

This rearrangement joins TRBV5-5 to TRBJ2-5; tentatively, D is TRBD1 (6 bases). The CDR3 is made up of 15 amino acids. V lost 1 base and J lost 4, with 14 bases in between. Germline CDR1 SGHKS, CDR2 YYEKEE (reference sequence). CDR3 residues: CASSLRGNWGETQYF. CDR3 bases: TGTGCCAGCAGCTTGAGGGGGAATTGGGGAGAGACCCAGTACTTC.

The sample holds many counts of this clonotype. CDR3 protein: CSANTGTGEDTQYF. The CDR3 DNA follows: TGCAGTGCTAACACCGGGACAGGGGAAGATACGCAGTATTTT. The chain carries TRBV20-1 and TRBJ2-3, with 10 bases identical to TRBD1. Unmatched junction bases numbered 6, after V lost 4 bases and J lost 5 bases. The germline V gene has CDR1 DFQATT and CDR2 SNEGSKA (reference sequence). The CDR3 totals 14 residues.

This clonotype was picked up a small number of times. The chain employs TRBV7-2 and TRBJ2-7, with D unresolved. This CDR3 has 12 amino acids. Germline assignment: CDR1 SGHTA and CDR2 FQGNSA. V lost 5 bases and J 7 bases, leaving 12 bases between the germline ends. CDR3: CASSQDVGEQYF. DNA for the CDR3: TGTGCCAGCAGCCAAGACGTGGGGGAGCAGTACTTC.

The gene calls are TRBV7-9 and TRBJ2-1; D is ambiguous. The CDR3 is 13 amino acids. Germline CDR1 reads SEHNR; CDR2 reads FQNEAQ (reference sequence). V lost 1 base to trimming and J lost 6 bases, with 7 bases between them. The CDR3 region is CASSLVVANEQFF. The CDR3 region has the DNA TGTGCCAGCAGCTTAGTAGTGGCCAATGAGCAGTTCTTC.

This clonotype was picked up a small number of times. V and J are TRBV28 and TRBJ1-6; D is unclear. Germline lookup yields CDR1 MDHEN and CDR2 SYDVKM. The CDR3 extends over 21 amino acids. Trimming cost V 6 bases and J 7 bases, with 34 bases left between them. In nucleotides, the CDR3 is TGTGCCAGCAGGGATCCGGGAGTCATCCTAATCATACCCGAGGGAAATTCACCCCTCCACTTT. Translated: CASRDPGVILIIPEGNSPLHF.

The sample holds many counts of this clonotype. V gene TRBV20-1 combines with J gene TRBJ2-7; 7 positions match TRBD1. The CDR3 extends over 13 amino acids. CDR1 DFQATT and CDR2 SNEGSKA come from the germline V gene (reference sequence). V gave up 5 bases and J gave up 4 bases; unmatched junction bases: 8. CDR3 region: CSAPTGTTYEQYF. The CDR3 bases are TGCAGTGCTCCGACAGGGACGACATACGAGCAGTACTTC.

J is TRBJ2-2 and V is TRBV10-1, with D perhaps assigned TRBD1 or TRBD2 (6 bases each). Per germline, CDR1 WNHNN and CDR2 SYGVQD (reference sequence). The CDR3 runs to 14 residues. Trimming took off 5 bases at V and 7 bases at J, with 14 bases between the two ends. CDR3 region: CASSSTRGGGELFF. The CDR3 coding sequence is TGCGCCAGCAGTTCCACCAGGGGAGGCGGGGAGCTGTTTTTT.

The chain carries TRBV5-1 and TRBJ1-1; D is perhaps TRBD1 (5 bases). Germline V gene lookup returns CDR1 SGHRS and CDR2 YFSETQ. The CDR3 spans 14 residues. V was trimmed by 5 bases and J by 0 bases, leaving 11 bases between them. The CDR3 loop is CASRWGEMNTEAFF. The CDR3, as DNA: TGCGCCAGCAGGTGGGGGGAGATGAACACTGAAGCTTTCTTT.

J is TRBJ2-1 and V is TRBV7-2; 10 bases agree with TRBD1. The CDR3 spans 15 residues. Trimming removed 1 base from V and 7 bases from J; junction bases left unmatched: 4. From germline, CDR1 is SGHTA and CDR2 FQGNSA. CDR3 sequence (DNA): TGTGCCAGCAGCTTAGTAGGGACAGGGGCAAATGAGCAGTTCTTC. Translated, it gives CASSLVGTGANEQFF.

The chain carries TRBV20-1 and TRBJ2-1; a weak D match, TRBD2 (5 bases). V was trimmed by 7 bases and J by 15 bases, leaving 19 bases between them. This CDR3 spans 11 amino acids. Germline loops: CDR1 DFQATT, CDR2 SNEGSKA (reference sequence). CDR3 sequence: CSGGGFGDVFF. CDR3 coding DNA: TGCAGTGGTGGAGGTTTCGGAGACGTGTTCTTC.

V is TRBV5-1 and J is TRBJ2-1; 8 positions match TRBD1. The length of the CDR3 is 15 residues. CDR1 is SGHRS and CDR2 is YFSETQ in the germline V gene. With V trimmed by 0 bases and J by 4 bases, 3 bases remained unmatched. DNA of the CDR3: TGCGCCAGCAGCTTGGACAGGGGGAGATACAATGAGCAGTTCTTC. Translating gives CASSLDRGRYNEQFF.

The table lists this clonotype with a few counts. The gene calls are TRBV28 and TRBJ2-6; D assignment may be TRBD1 or TRBD2 (5 bases each). The CDR3 loop spans 17 amino acids. Germline CDR1 MDHEN, CDR2 SYDVKM. Trimming took off 5 bases at V and 0 bases at J, with 14 bases between the two ends. The CDR3 loop reads CASSAPGPNSGANVLTF. CDR3 coding DNA: TGTGCCAGCAGTGCCCCGGGACCGAACTCTGGGGCCAACGTCCTGACTTTC.

This clonotype was recorded a few times. This rearrangement joins TRBV11-1 to TRBJ2-5, with a possible D match to TRBD1 (7 bases). Germline lookup yields CDR1 SGHAT and CDR2 FQDESV (reference sequence). V was trimmed by 8 bases and J by 1 base, leaving 20 bases between them. The CDR3 runs to 16 residues. The CDR3 DNA follows: TGTGCCAGCCGACGGGGCAGGGGGGCCCTCCAAGAGACCCAGTACTTC. It yields the protein CASRRGRGALQETQYF. Variable domain in full (rest from reference TRBV11-1 and TRBJ2-5): EAEVAQSPRYKITEKSQAVAFWCDPISGHATLYWYRQILGQGPELLVQFQDESVVDDSQLPKDRFSAERLKGVDSTLKIQPAELGDSAMYLCASRRGRGALQETQYFGPGTRLLVL.

This clonotype was counted between two and nine times. V usage is TRBV11-2 and J usage is TRBJ2-7, with D possibly being TRBD1 (6 bases). There are 14 residues in the CDR3. The germline V gene encodes CDR1 SGHAT and CDR2 FQNNGV. V was clipped by 1 base and J by 4 bases, with 11 bases between them. DNA of the CDR3: TGTGCCAGCAGCTTAGTGGACAGCCTTTACGAGCAGTACTTC. It specifies CASSLVDSLYEQYF. Together with reference TRBV11-2 and TRBJ2-7, the CDR3 gives the full variable domain: EAGVAQSPRYKIIEKRQSVAFWCNPISGHATLYWYQQILGQGPKLLIQFQNNGVVDDSQLPKDRFSAERLKGVDSTLKIQPAKLEDSAVYLCASSLVDSLYEQYFGPGTRLTVT.

The chain employs TRBV19 and TRBJ2-1; D is unclear. The CDR3 is 11 residues long. V was clipped by 7 bases and J by 9 bases, with 10 bases between them. Germline V CDR1 and CDR2: LNHDA, SQIVND (reference sequence). This CDR3 reads CASTSFGEQFF. In DNA form, the CDR3 reads TGTGCCAGTACCTCCTTCGGTGAGCAGTTCTTC.